A selection of T cell receptor beta chains follows, all from one sample in a study of blood T cell repertoires in COVID-19. Data came from immunoSEQ multiplex PCR; TCRdb stores just in-frame clones and leaves some out. The repertoire includes 350,000 to 450,000 clones, 89% of them detected once, and roughly 1.6% sits in the top ten. Sequenced: peripheral blood. These receptors all stem from a woman aged 40 to 55 with COVID-19, enrolled during active disease. The CDR3 runs from the conserved cysteine through the conserved F or W. A D gene is named only where the DNA matches it firmly. Clone size is shown for a subset of rows, as once, few, many or a class of expanded clone.

TRBJ1-2 TRBV10-3 . . CAISGGGSYGYTF TGTGCCATCAGTGGGGGGGGGAGCTATGGCTACACCTTC
TRBJ2-1 TRBV4-3 TRBD2 few CASSQESRTSGGSYNEQFF TGCGCCAGCAGCCAAGAATCCCGGACTAGCGGGGGATCCTACAATGAGCAGTTCTTC
TRBJ1-1 TRBV27 . . CASSFGQPGTEAFF TGTGCCAGCAGTTTCGGGCAGCCAGGGACTGAAGCTTTCTTT
TRBJ1-1 TRBV7-2 . . CASSLVGRVNTEAFF TGTGCCAGCAGCTTGGTGGGGAGGGTGAACACTGAAGCTTTCTTT
TRBJ1-3 TRBV28 TRBD1 . CASSLPTGAGNTIYF TGTGCCAGCAGCCTCCCAACAGGGGCAGGAAACACCATATATTTT
TRBJ2-7 TRBV6-2/TRBV6-3 TRBD1 . CASSKGQGPYEQYF TGTGCCAGCAGTAAGGGACAGGGGCCCTACGAGCAGTACTTC
TRBJ1-2 TRBV29-1 TRBD1 . CSVEQGERVYGYTF TGCAGCGTAGAACAGGGGGAGCGAGTCTATGGCTACACCTTC
TRBJ2-1 TRBV9 . . CASSLGSEQFF TGTGCCAGCAGCCTAGGGAGTGAGCAGTTCTTC
TRBJ1-4 TRBV6-5 . . CASSYSPGYEKLFF TGTGCCAGCAGTTACTCGCCAGGTTATGAAAAACTGTTTTTT
TRBJ2-5 TRBV12-5 . . CASALGLSQETQYF TGTGCTAGTGCCTTGGGGCTATCACAAGAGACCCAGTACTTC
TRBJ1-1 TRBV2 TRBD1 . CASSGQGNTEAFF TGTGCCAGCAGTGGACAGGGAAACACTGAAGCTTTCTTT
TRBJ1-6 TRBV3-1/TRBV3-2 . . CASSLRGSGSPLHF TGTGCCAGCAGCTTAAGGGGGTCGGGTTCACCCCTCCACTTT
TRBJ1-2 TRBV28 TRBD1 . CASRETGTHGYTF TGTGCCAGCAGAGAGACAGGGACTCATGGCTACACCTTC
TRBJ1-2 TRBV5-4 TRBD1 . CASSGDRNYGYTF TGTGCCAGCAGCGGGGACAGAAACTATGGCTACACCTTC
TRBJ1-1 TRBV4-1 . once CASSQGQGSVEAFF TGCGCCAGCAGCCAAGGTCAGGGATCGGTTGAAGCTTTCTTT
TRBJ2-2 TRBV7-6 TRBD1 . CASSHRPGQGTEELFF TGTGCCAGCAGCCACCGCCCGGGACAGGGGACGGAGGAGCTGTTTTTT
TRBJ1-5 TRBV5-1 . . CASSSLPGTANQPQHF TGCGCCAGCAGCTCCTTACCCGGTACCGCCAATCAGCCCCAGCATTTT
TRBJ1-5 TRBV9 TRBD1 . CASNMGQINQPQHF TGTGCCAGCAACATGGGACAGATAAATCAGCCCCAGCATTTT
TRBJ1-4 TRBV30 . . CAWRWGGPNEKLFF TGTGCCTGGAGGTGGGGGGGGCCCAATGAAAAACTGTTTTTT
TRBJ2-7 TRBV20-1 . . CSASALNYEQYF TGCAGTGCTAGTGCGCTAAACTACGAGCAGTACTTC
TRBJ1-4 TRBV4-3 . . CASSQDRAGANEKLFF TGCGCCAGCAGCCAAGATAGGGCGGGAGCTAATGAAAAACTGTTTTTT
TRBJ1-3 TRBV11-2 . . CASSPRGTGNTIYF TGTGCCAGCAGCCCTAGGGGGACTGGAAACACCATATATTTT
TRBJ1-2 TRBV5-1 . . CASSPGNNYGYTF TGCGCCAGCAGCCCCGGGAATAACTATGGCTACACCTTC
TRBJ2-1 TRBV4-2 . . CASSQDQRVIYNEQFF TGTGCCAGCAGCCAAGACCAGCGGGTTATCTACAATGAGCAGTTCTTC
TRBJ2-3 TRBV29-1 . . CSILGRADTQYF TGCAGCATCCTCGGCAGGGCAGATACGCAGTATTTT
TRBJ1-4 TRBV15 . once CATSVRTPTDEKLFF TGTGCCACCAGCGTAAGGACTCCGACTGATGAAAAACTGTTTTTT
TRBJ2-2 TRBV6-5 TRBD2 . CASRTSGTGELFF TGTGCCAGCAGAACTAGCGGGACCGGGGAGCTGTTTTTT
TRBJ2-7 TRBV15 TRBD1 once CATSSRGQASSYEQYF TGTGCCACCAGCAGCAGGGGACAGGCGAGCTCCTACGAGCAGTACTTC
TRBJ1-2 TRBV18 . . CASSPLSGQEGYTF TGTGCCAGCTCACCACTCTCGGGACAAGAGGGCTACACCTTC
TRBJ1-3 TRBV5-1 TRBD1 . CASSWDPGTAGNTIYF TGCGCCAGCAGCTGGGACCCCGGGACAGCTGGAAACACCATATATTTT
TRBJ1-5 TRBV29-1 . . CSVGPGGNQPQHF TGCAGCGTCGGGCCCGGGGGCAATCAGCCCCAGCATTTT
TRBJ1-1 TRBV5-1 . . CASSPRVDTEAFF TGCGCCAGCAGCCCCAGGGTCGACACTGAAGCTTTCTTT
TRBJ1-3 TRBV19 TRBD1 . CASSMTGVGNTIYF TGTGCCAGTAGTATGACAGGGGTCGGAAACACCATATATTTT
TRBJ1-2 TRBV28 TRBD1 . CASSGWDSFNYGYTF TGTGCCAGCAGTGGGTGGGACAGCTTCAACTATGGCTACACCTTC
TRBJ2-7 TRBV4-1 TRBD1 once CAPPRLGTARTYEQYF TGCGCCCCCCCCCGACTCGGGACAGCCCGTACCTACGAGCAGTACTTC
TRBJ2-7 TRBV6-6 TRBD2 . CASSGRTSGKNEQYF TGTGCCAGCAGTGGAAGGACTAGCGGGAAAAACGAGCAGTACTTC
TRBJ1-2 TRBV9 . . CASSVGTGYGYTF TGTGCCAGCAGCGTAGGAACAGGCTATGGCTACACCTTC
TRBJ2-3 TRBV12-2 . . CASRPLRGATDTQYF TGTGCAAGTCGCCCCCTCCGGGGTGCCACAGATACGCAGTATTTT
TRBJ1-1 TRBV18 TRBD1 few CASSPNRGEAFF TGTGCCAGCTCACCAAACAGGGGAGAAGCTTTCTTT
TRBJ2-3 TRBV7-2 TRBD2 . CASSSRTSGRGTDTQYF TGTGCCAGCAGCTCCCGGACTAGCGGTCGTGGCACAGATACGCAGTATTTT
TRBJ2-3 TRBV4-3 . . CASSQGSFSTDTQYF TGCGCCAGCAGCCAAGGTTCCTTTAGCACAGATACGCAGTATTTT